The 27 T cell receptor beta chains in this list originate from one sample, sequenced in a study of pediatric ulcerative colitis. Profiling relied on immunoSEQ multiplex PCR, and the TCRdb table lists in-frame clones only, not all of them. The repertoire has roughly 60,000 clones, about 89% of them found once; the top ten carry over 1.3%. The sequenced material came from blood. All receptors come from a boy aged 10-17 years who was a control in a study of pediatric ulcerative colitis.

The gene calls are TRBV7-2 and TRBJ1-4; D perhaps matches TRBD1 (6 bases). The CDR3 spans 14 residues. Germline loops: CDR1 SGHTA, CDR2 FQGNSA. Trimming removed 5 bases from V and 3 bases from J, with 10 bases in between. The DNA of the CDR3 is TGTGCCAGCAGCCCGGGGGCGCCTAATGAAAAACTGTTTTTT. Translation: CASSPGAPNEKLFF.

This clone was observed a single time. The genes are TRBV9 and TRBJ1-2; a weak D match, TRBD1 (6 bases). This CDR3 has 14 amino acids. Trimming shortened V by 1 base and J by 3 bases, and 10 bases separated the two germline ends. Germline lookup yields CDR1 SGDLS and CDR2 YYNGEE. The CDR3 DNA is TGTGCCAGCAGCGTAACAGGGACGGACTATGGCTACACCTTC. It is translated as CASSVTGTDYGYTF. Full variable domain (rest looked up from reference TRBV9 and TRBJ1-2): DSGVTQTPKHLITATGQRVTLRCSPRSGDLSVYWYQQSLDQGLQFLIQYYNGEERAKGNILERFSAQQFPDLHSELNLSSLELGDSALYFCASSVTGTDYGYTFGSGTRLTVV.

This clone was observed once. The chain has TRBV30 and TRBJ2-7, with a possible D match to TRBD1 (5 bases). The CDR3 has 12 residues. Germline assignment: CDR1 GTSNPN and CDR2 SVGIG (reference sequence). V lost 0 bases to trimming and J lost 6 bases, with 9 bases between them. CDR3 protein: CAWSVPGREQYF. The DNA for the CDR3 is TGTGCCTGGAGTGTACCAGGGCGCGAGCAGTACTTC.

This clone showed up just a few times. The CDR3 region has the DNA TGTGCCAGCTCACCAGCAGGGTCGGTGAACACTGAAGCTTTCTTT. This gives the protein CASSPAGSVNTEAFF. V and J are TRBV18 and TRBJ1-1; D perhaps matches TRBD1 (5 bases). Deletions cut 2 bases from V and 0 bases from J, with 10 bases between. Germline V gene sequence: CDR1 KGHSH, CDR2 LQKENI. CDR3 size: 15 residues.

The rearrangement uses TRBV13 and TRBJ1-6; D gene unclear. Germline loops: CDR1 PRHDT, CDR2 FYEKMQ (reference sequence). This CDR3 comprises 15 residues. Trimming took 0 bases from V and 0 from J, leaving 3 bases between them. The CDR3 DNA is TGTGCCAGCAGCTTAGGGGTCTCCTATAATTCACCCCTCCACTTT. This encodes CASSLGVSYNSPLHF. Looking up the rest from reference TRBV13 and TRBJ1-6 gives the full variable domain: AAGVIQSPRHLIKEKRETATLKCYPIPRHDTVYWYQQGPGQDPQFLISFYEKMQSDKGSIPDRFSAQQFSDYHSELNMSSLELGDSALYFCASSLGVSYNSPLHFGNGTRLTVT.

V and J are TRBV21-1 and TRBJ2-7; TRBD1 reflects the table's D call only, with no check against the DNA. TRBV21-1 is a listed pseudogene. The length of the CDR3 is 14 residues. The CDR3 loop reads CASENRDIRYEQYF. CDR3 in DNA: TGTGCCAGCGAAAACCGGGACATACGCTACGAGCAGTACTTC.

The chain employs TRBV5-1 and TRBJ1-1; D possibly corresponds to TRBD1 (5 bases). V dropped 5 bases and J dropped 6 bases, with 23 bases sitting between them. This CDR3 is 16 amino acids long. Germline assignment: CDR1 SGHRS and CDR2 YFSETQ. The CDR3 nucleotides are TGCGCCAGCAGTAAAAAGATGAGGGACTTCACTGCTGAAGCTTTCTTT. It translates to CASSKKMRDFTAEAFF. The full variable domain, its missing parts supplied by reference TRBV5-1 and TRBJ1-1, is KAGVTQTPRYLIKTRGQQVTLSCSPISGHRSVSWYQQTPGQGLQFLFEYFSETQRNKGNFPGRFSGRQFSNSRSEMNVSTLELGDSALYLCASSKKMRDFTAEAFFGQGTRLTVV.

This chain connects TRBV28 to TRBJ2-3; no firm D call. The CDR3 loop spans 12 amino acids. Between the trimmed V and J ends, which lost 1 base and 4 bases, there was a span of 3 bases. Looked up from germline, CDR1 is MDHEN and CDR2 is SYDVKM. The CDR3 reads CASSLSADTQYF. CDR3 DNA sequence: TGTGCCAGCAGTTTATCCGCAGATACGCAGTATTTT.

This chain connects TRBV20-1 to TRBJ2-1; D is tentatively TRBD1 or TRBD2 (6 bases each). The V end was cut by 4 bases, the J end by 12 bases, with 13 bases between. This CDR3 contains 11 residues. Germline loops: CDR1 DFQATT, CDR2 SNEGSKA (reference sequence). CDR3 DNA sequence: TGCAGTGCTACAGAACAGGGAGGGCAGTTCTTC. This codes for CSATEQGGQFF.

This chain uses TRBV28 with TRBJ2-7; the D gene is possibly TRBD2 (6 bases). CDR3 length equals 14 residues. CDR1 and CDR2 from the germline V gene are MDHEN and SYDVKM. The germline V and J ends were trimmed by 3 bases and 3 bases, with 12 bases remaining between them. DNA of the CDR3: TGTGCCAGCAGTTTTCACCGGGACTGCTACGAGCAGTACTTC. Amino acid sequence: CASSFHRDCYEQYF.

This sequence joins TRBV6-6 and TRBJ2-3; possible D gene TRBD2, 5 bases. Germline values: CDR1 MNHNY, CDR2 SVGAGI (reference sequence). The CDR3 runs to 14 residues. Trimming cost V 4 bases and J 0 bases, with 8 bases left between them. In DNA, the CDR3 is TGTGCCAGCAGTTGGACTTCTAGCACAGATACGCAGTATTTT. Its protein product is CASSWTSSTDTQYF.

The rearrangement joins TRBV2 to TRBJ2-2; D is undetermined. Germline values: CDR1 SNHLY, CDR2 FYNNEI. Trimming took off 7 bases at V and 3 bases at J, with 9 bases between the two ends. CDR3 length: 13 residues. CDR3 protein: CASKRDYTGELFF. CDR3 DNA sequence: TGTGCCAGCAAAAGGGATTACACCGGGGAGCTGTTTTTT. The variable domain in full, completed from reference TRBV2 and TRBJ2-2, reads EPEVTQTPSHQVTQMGQEVILRCVPISNHLYFYWYRQILGQKVEFLVSFYNNEISEKSEIFDDQFSVERPDGSNFTLKIRSTKLEDSAMYFCASKRDYTGELFFGEGSRLTVL.

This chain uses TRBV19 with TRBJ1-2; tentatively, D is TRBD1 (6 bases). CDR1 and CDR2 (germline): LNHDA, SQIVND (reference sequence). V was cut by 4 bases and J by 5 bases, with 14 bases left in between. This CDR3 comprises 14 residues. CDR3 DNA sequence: TGTGCCAGTAGTACCTTGGCGGGGGCGTATGGCTACACCTTC. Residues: CASSTLAGAYGYTF.

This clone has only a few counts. CDR3 in amino acids: CASTLRGGLGTEAFF. The CDR3 DNA reads as TGTGCCAGCACCCTTAGAGGAGGGCTCGGGACTGAAGCTTTCTTT. The chain recombines TRBV28 with TRBJ1-1, with D unresolved. Per the germline V gene, CDR1 is MDHEN and CDR2 is SYDVKM. V lost 7 bases, J lost 5 bases, and 20 bases lay in between. This CDR3 comprises 15 residues.

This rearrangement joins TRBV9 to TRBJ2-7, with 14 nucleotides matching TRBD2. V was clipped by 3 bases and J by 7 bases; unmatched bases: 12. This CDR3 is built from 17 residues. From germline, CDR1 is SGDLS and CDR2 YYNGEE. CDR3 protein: CASSGELGTSGSREQYF. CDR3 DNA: TGTGCCAGCAGCGGAGAGCTAGGGACTAGCGGGAGTAGGGAGCAGTACTTC.

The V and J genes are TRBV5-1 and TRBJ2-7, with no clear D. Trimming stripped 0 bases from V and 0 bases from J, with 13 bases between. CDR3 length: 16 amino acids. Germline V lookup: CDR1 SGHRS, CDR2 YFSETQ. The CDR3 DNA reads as TGCGCCAGCAGCTTGGACCGTCTGTTGAGCTCCTACGAGCAGTACTTC. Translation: CASSLDRLLSSYEQYF. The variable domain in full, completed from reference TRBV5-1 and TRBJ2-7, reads KAGVTQTPRYLIKTRGQQVTLSCSPISGHRSVSWYQQTPGQGLQFLFEYFSETQRNKGNFPGRFSGRQFSNSRSEMNVSTLELGDSALYLCASSLDRLLSSYEQYFGPGTRLTVT.

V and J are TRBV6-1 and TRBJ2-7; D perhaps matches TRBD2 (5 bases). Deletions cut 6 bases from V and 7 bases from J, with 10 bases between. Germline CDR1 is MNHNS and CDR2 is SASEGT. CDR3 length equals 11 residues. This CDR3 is CASRIREEQYF. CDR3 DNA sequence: TGTGCCAGCAGGATAAGGGAGGAGCAGTACTTC.

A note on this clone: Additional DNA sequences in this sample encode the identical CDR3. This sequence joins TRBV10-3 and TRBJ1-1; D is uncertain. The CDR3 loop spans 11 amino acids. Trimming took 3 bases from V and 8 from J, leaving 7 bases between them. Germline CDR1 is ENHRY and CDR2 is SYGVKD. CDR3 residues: CAISDLGEAFF. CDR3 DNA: TGTGCCATCAGTGATCTGGGAGAAGCTTTCTTT.

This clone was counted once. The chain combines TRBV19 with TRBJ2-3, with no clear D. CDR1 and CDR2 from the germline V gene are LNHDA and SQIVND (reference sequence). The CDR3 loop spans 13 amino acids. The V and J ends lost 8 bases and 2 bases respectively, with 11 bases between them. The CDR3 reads CASSSPDTDTQYF. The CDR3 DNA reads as TGTGCCAGTTCATCCCCGGACACAGATACGCAGTATTTT.

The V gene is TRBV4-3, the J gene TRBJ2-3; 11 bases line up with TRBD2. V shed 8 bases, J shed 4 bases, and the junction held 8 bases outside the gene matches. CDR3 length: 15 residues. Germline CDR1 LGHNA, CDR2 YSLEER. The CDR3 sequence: CASGYTSGGSDTQYF. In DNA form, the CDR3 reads TGCGCCAGCGGCTACACTAGCGGGGGATCAGATACGCAGTATTTT.

CDR3 loop: CASSLGTAYNEQFF. The CDR3 coding sequence is TGCGCCAGCAGCTTGGGGACAGCTTACAATGAGCAGTTCTTC. This sequence joins TRBV5-1 and TRBJ2-1; a possible D gene is TRBD1 (6 bases). The V end was cut by 0 bases, the J end by 4 bases, with 8 bases between. The V gene's germline CDR1 is SGHRS and CDR2 YFSETQ. CDR3 length: 14 residues.

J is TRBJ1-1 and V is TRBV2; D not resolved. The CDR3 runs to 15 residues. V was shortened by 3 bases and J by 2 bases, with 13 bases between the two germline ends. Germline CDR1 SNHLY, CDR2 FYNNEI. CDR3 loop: CASSDPDGLNTEAFF. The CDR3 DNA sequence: TGTGCCAGCAGTGATCCGGACGGTCTAAACACTGAAGCTTTCTTT. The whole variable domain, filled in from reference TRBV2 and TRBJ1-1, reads EPEVTQTPSHQVTQMGQEVILRCVPISNHLYFYWYRQILGQKVEFLVSFYNNEISEKSEIFDDQFSVERPDGSNFTLKIRSTKLEDSAMYFCASSDPDGLNTEAFFGQGTRLTVV.

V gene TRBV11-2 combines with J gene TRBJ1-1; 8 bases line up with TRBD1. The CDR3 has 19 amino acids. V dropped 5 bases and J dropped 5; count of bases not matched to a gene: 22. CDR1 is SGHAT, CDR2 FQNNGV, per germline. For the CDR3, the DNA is TGTGCCAGCAGCCCCCCACAGGGGGGAGGAACGATAGAAGGGACTGAAGCTTTCTTT. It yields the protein CASSPPQGGGTIEGTEAFF.

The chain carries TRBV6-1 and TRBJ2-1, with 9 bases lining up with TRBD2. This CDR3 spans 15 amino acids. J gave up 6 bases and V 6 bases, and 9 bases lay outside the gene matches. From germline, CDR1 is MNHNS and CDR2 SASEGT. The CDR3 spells CASRASLAGSNEQFF. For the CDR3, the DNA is TGTGCCAGCAGGGCCTCTCTAGCGGGAAGCAATGAGCAGTTCTTC.

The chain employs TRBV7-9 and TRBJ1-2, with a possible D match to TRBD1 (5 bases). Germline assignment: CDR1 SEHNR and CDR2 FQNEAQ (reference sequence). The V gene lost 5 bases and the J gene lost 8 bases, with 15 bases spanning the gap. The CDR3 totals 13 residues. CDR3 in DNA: TGTGCCAGCAGCCCACGGACAAATGGGGGCTACACCTTC. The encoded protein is CASSPRTNGGYTF.

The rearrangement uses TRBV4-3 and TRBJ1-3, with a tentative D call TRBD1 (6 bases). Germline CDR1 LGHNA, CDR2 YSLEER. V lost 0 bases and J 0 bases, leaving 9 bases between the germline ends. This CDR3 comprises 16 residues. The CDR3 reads CASSQEDSFSGNTIYF. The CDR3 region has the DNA TGCGCCAGCAGCCAAGAGGACAGCTTCTCTGGAAACACCATATATTTT.

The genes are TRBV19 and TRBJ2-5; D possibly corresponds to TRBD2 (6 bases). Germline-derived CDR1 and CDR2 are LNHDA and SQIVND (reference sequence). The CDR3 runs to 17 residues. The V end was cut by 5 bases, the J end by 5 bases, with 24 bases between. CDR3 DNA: TGTGCCAGTAGTCCCCGACTCCGAGGAGGGGTCGGGGAGACCCAGTACTTC. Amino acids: CASSPRLRGGVGETQYF.